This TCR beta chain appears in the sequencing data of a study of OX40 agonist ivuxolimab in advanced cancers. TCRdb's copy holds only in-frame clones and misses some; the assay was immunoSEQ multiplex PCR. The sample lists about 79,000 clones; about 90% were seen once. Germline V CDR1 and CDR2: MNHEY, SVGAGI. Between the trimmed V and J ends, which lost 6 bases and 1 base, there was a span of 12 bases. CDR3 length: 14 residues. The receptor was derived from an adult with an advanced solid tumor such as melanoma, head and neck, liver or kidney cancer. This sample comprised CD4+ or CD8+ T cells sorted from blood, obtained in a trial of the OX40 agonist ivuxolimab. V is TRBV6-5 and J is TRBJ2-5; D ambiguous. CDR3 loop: CASSRALFQETQYF. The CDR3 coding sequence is TGTGCCAGCAGCCGGGCCCTTTTCCAAGAGACCCAGTACTTC.